A selection of T cell receptor beta chains follows, all from one sample in a study of CD8+ T cells in alopecia areata. Clones were read by immunoSEQ multiplex PCR, and TCRdb kept only the in-frame ones, dropping some. The data show 200,000 to 250,000 clones, with about 57% seen just once and roughly 1.4% held by the top ten. This specimen consisted of CD4+ T cells sorted from blood, obtained at week 4, from a patient treated with tofacitinib. These receptors were obtained from a human donor with alopecia areata. CDR3s include the opening cysteine and the closing phenylalanine or tryptophan. D genes are given only for firm matches. Not every row has a clone size; where given, it reads once, few, many or a size class.

. | . | TRBJ2-5 | TRBV5-1 | TGCGCCAGCAGCCCTACCCCGAGACAGGGAGGAGAGACCCAGCACTTC | CASSPTPRQGGETQHF
. | . | TRBJ2-1 | TRBV7-2 | TGTGCCAGCAGCTTCTTCGAGCAGTTCTTC | CASSFFEQFF
TRBD1 | . | TRBJ1-2 | TRBV29-1 | TGCAGCGTTGGGGGACAGATTAACTATGGCTACACCTTC | CSVGGQINYGYTF
. | . | TRBJ2-2 | TRBV7-9 | TGTCTCACCGGGGAGCTGTTTTTT | CLTGELFF
. | . | TRBJ1-2 | TRBV2 | TGTGCCAGCAGTCCCACCTATGGCTACACCTTC | CASSPTYGYTF
. | . | TRBJ2-2 | TRBV6-6 | TGTGCCAGCAGTTCTCCTATGGCGGGGAACACCGGGGAGCTGTTTTTT | CASSSPMAGNTGELFF
. | . | TRBJ1-2 | TRBV5-1 | TGCGCCAGCAGCTTGGGTTCAGGGCGGGACTATGGCTACACCTTC | CASSLGSGRDYGYTF
. | . | TRBJ1-1 | TRBV29-1 | TGCAGCGTTGAAGGGTTCACAGGACTGAACACTGAAGCTTTCTTT | CSVEGFTGLNTEAFF
TRBD2 | few | TRBJ2-3 | TRBV29-1 | TGCAGCGTTGAGGGGGTCCAGCGGGGACCCACAGATACGCAGTATTTT | CSVEGVQRGPTDTQYF
. | . | TRBJ2-7 | TRBV2 | TGTGCCAGCAGTGAACGGCAGTCCTCTGGCGAGCAGTACTTC | CASSERQSSGEQYF
. | . | TRBJ1-5 | TRBV19 | TGTGCCAGTAGTACCCCACGGGGACCCCAGCATTTT | CASSTPRGPQHF
. | . | TRBJ2-7 | TRBV6-5 | TGTGCCAGCAGTTACTCGGTGGGGGGCTCCTACGAGCAGTACTTC | CASSYSVGGSYEQYF
. | . | TRBJ2-7 | TRBV7-6 | TGTGCCAGCAGCCCCTACCCCCGGGACGGGATGTACGAGCAGTACTTC | CASSPYPRDGMYEQYF
TRBD1 | few | TRBJ1-2 | TRBV6-6 | TGTGCCAGCAGTTACAGTGGACAGGCGGGTGGCTACACCTTC | CASSYSGQAGGYTF
. | . | TRBJ2-7 | TRBV11-3 | TGTGCCAGCAGCTTAATGATCTCCGAGCAGTACTTC | CASSLMISEQYF
. | few | TRBJ1-1 | TRBV29-1 | TGCAGCGTTGCCCCACGACAGGCCGGTAGCGAAGCTTTCTTT | CSVAPRQAGSEAFF
. | . | TRBJ2-1 | TRBV9 | TGTGCCAGCAGCAAAGGGACTGGCAGGGCCAATGAGCAGTTCTTC | CASSKGTGRANEQFF
. | few | TRBJ2-1 | TRBV7-9 | TGTGCCAGCAGCCCCCCCGGGGCGGCCCGATACAATGAGCAGTTCTTC | CASSPPGAARYNEQFF
. | . | TRBJ2-5 | TRBV13 | TGTGCCAGCAGCGGGGCCGGGGAGACCCAGTACTTC | CASSGAGETQYF
TRBD1 | . | TRBJ1-2 | TRBV27 | TGTGCCAGCAGTTTAGCACAGGGGAAGGGCTACACCTTC | CASSLAQGKGYTF
. | few | TRBJ2-4 | TRBV5-6 | TGTGCCAGCAGCTTGAGACACACACAAGCCAAAAACATTCAGTACTTC | CASSLRHTQAKNIQYF
. | few | TRBJ2-6 | TRBV14 | TGTGCCAGCAGCCCAGGTGTTGGGAGAGGGGCCAACGTCCTGACTTTC | CASSPGVGRGANVLTF
. | . | TRBJ1-2 | TRBV5-6 | TGTGCCAGCAGTTTTCAGGGGTACTACACCTTC | CASSFQGYYTF
TRBD1 | . | TRBJ1-1 | TRBV29-1 | TGCAGCGCCTTAACAGGGGGTAGAGCTTTCTTT | CSALTGGRAFF
TRBD1 | . | TRBJ2-1 | TRBV30 | TGTGCCTGGAGTGTACCGGGCAGGGGGTCCTACAATGAGCAGTTCTTC | CAWSVPGRGSYNEQFF
. | once | TRBJ2-7 | TRBV29-1 | TGCAGCGTTGCGGACGGTTGGGCGCAGTACTTC | CSVADGWAQYF
. | few | TRBJ2-1 | TRBV29-1 | TGCAGCGTTGTAGGGCCCCGGGGCATCAATGAGCAGTTCTTC | CSVVGPRGINEQFF
TRBD2 | . | TRBJ2-2 | TRBV4-3 | TGCGCCAGCAGCCAACGCGGGGGGGCCACCACCGGGGAGCTGTTTTTT | CASSQRGGATTGELFF
TRBD2 | . | TRBJ2-5 | TRBV30 | TGTGCCTGGAGTCCCTTAGCGGGGGCGGAGACCCAGTACTTC | CAWSPLAGAETQYF
. | . | TRBJ1-1 | TRBV6-5 | TGTGCCAGCAGTTCCTCGGGGGTCCCTGAAGCTTTCTTT | CASSSSGVPEAFF
. | . | TRBJ1-1 | TRBV4-1 | TGCGCCAGCAGCCAACCCACCGGGACAATGGGCACTGAAGCTTTCTTT | CASSQPTGTMGTEAFF
TRBD2 | once | TRBJ2-1 | TRBV27 | TGTGCCAGCAGTTTAAGACCGGGACTAGCGGACAATGAGCAGTTCTTC | CASSLRPGLADNEQFF
. | . | TRBJ2-7 | TRBV29-1 | TGCAGCGTTGTGGGATCCGGAGGGGACGAGCAGTACTTC | CSVVGSGGDEQYF
. | . | TRBJ2-7 | TRBV30 | TGTGCCTGGAGTACCGGGGGGCCCTACGAGCAGTACTTC | CAWSTGGPYEQYF
. | few | TRBJ2-6 | TRBV29-1 | TGCAGCGTTGATAGTGGGGCCAACGTCCTGACTTTC | CSVDSGANVLTF
. | . | TRBJ2-1 | TRBV14 | TGTGCCAGCAGCCAAGTCCAGGGTTGGTCCTACAATGAGCAGTTCTTC | CASSQVQGWSYNEQFF
. | . | TRBJ1-6 | TRBV4-3 | TGCGCCAGCAGCCAAGAGTTAGGAGACTCTGCCTCACCCCTCCACTTT | CASSQELGDSASPLHF
. | . | TRBJ2-7 | TRBV27 | TGTGCCAGCAGTTTATCTTTCGGGCGCTACGAGCAGTACTTC | CASSLSFGRYEQYF
TRBD1 | . | TRBJ2-1 | TRBV4-1 | TGCGCCAGCAGCCAAGTCCCGGGACAGGATTGGAAGTTCTTC | CASSQVPGQDWKFF
. | few | TRBJ2-4 | TRBV19 | TGTGCCAGTAGTATTCAAGGGGGGACGGGAGCCAAAAACATTCAGTACTTC | CASSIQGGTGAKNIQYF
. | . | TRBJ1-2 | TRBV2 | TGTGCCAGCAGGGAGGAGACAGCAAATAACTATGGCTACACCTTC | CASREETANNYGYTF
. | . | TRBJ2-4 | TRBV29-1 | TGCAGCGTCGCCCAATCAAACATTCAGTACTTC | CSVAQSNIQYF
. | . | TRBJ2-3 | TRBV7-3 | TGTGCCAGCACCCCGGGCCATCAAGCCAATACGCAGTATTTT | CASTPGHQANTQYF
TRBD2 | . | TRBJ2-3 | TRBV25-1 | TGTGCCAGCACCTTAGCGGGGGGGACAGATACGCAGTATTTT | CASTLAGGTDTQYF
TRBD2 | . | TRBJ2-3 | TRBV4-3 | TGCGCCAGCAGCCAAGGACTAGCGGGCGCTGATACGCAGTATTTT | CASSQGLAGADTQYF
TRBD2 | . | TRBJ2-7 | TRBV10-3 | TGTGCCATCAGTGAAAGGTCTAGCGGGGGTGATCTTAACCTTTCCTACGAGCAGTACTTC | CAISERSSGGDLNLSYEQYF
. | . | TRBJ1-2 | TRBV2 | TGTGCCAGCAGTCTCCGGACCCGAGGCTACACCTTC | CASSLRTRGYTF
TRBD1 | . | TRBJ2-7 | TRBV19 | TGTGCCAGTAGTCCGACAGGGCCCCACTACGAGCAGTACTTC | CASSPTGPHYEQYF
TRBD1 | . | TRBJ2-3 | TRBV9 | TGTGCCAGCAGCGCTGGAAGGGGGCTAGATACAGATACGCAGTATTTT | CASSAGRGLDTDTQYF
. | . | TRBJ2-5 | TRBV5-1 | TGCGCCAGCAGCTTGATGGGTCCCAACACGAACCAAGAGACCCAGTACTTC | CASSLMGPNTNQETQYF
. | . | TRBJ2-7 | TRBV5-1 | TGCGCCAGCAGCTTGCTTTCTTCGACGGGTGGGAGCTCCTACGAGCAGTACTTC | CASSLLSSTGGSSYEQYF
. | . | TRBJ2-2 | TRBV5-6 | TGTGCCAGCAGCGGGGGACCCACCGGGGAGCTGTTTTTT | CASSGGPTGELFF
TRBD1 | . | TRBJ1-6 | TRBV30 | TGTGCCTGGAGTTCCCCCGCCGGACAGGGGAAGTCACCCCTCCACTTT | CAWSSPAGQGKSPLHF
. | . | TRBJ1-1 | TRBV19 | TGTGCCAGTAGTATACCCAAGAACACTGAAGCTTTCTTT | CASSIPKNTEAFF